This TCR beta chain stems from a study of beta chain features in type 1 diabetes. Findings and caveats of the study: Resolution of whether HLA type affects TCRB rearrangement was not achieved here. The study found that naive, central memory and Treg TCRB repertoires appeared more similar in patients than in healthy donors. When Type 1 diabetes patients were examined, their TCRB CDR3s proved moderately but significantly shorter in all four CD4+ subsets.

CDR3 length: 13 amino acids. Between the trimmed V and J ends, which lost 6 bases and 3 bases, there was a span of 12 bases. The germline CDR1 and CDR2 sequences are MDHEN and SYDVKM. Concerning this clone itself: The antigen is unknown.

Cells sorted by CD45RO/CCR7/CD25/CD127/CD95/CD27 comprised CD4+ naive, central memory, regulatory and stem cell-like memory cells. Every sorted population was more than 95% pure. Of the isolated RNA, all was reverse transcribed, and so the sequenced material was expressed TCRB transcripts. TCRdb's copy holds only in-frame clones and misses some; the assay was immunoSEQ multiplex PCR. The repertoire holds almost 350,000 clones, with about a tenth as singletons. Material: central memory CD4+ T cells from blood. The TCR originated in a man aged 25-45 years with type 1 diabetes. This rearrangement joins TRBV28 to TRBJ2-7, with no clear D. CDR3 DNA sequence: TGTGCCAGCAGCTTCCGAGTTTACTACGAGCAGTACTTC. As protein: CASSFRVYYEQYF.